This TCR beta chain was recorded in a study of shared clonotypes between healthy human individuals. The wider study: Serving as donors were two women and three men, whose ages spanned 18 to 49.

Concerning this clone: The antigen is unknown.

Assay: immunoSEQ multiplex PCR; the TCRdb copy retains only in-frame clones and omits some. The table shows some 500,000 clones, with 79% occurring only once. General study findings and limits: Sharing of clonotypes among donors was expected to vary with sequencing depth.

All donors were healthy HIV-negative adults lacking recent acute infections or vaccinations. With unsorted samples, genomic DNA was obtained from tens of millions of PBMCs. CDR1 is SQVTM and CDR2 is ANQGSEA in the germline V gene. With 5 bases removed from V and 2 bases from J, the gap between germline ends came to 3 bases. This CDR3 has 10 amino acids. The clonotype comes from a woman between 35 and 50 years old in good health. Some clones in this sample may be carry-over from other donors' samples. Material: PBMCs. The chain has TRBV29-1 and TRBJ1-1; D is unclear. CDR3: CSVSNTEAFF. CDR3 sequence (DNA): TGCAGCGTTTCCAACACTGAAGCTTTCTTT.